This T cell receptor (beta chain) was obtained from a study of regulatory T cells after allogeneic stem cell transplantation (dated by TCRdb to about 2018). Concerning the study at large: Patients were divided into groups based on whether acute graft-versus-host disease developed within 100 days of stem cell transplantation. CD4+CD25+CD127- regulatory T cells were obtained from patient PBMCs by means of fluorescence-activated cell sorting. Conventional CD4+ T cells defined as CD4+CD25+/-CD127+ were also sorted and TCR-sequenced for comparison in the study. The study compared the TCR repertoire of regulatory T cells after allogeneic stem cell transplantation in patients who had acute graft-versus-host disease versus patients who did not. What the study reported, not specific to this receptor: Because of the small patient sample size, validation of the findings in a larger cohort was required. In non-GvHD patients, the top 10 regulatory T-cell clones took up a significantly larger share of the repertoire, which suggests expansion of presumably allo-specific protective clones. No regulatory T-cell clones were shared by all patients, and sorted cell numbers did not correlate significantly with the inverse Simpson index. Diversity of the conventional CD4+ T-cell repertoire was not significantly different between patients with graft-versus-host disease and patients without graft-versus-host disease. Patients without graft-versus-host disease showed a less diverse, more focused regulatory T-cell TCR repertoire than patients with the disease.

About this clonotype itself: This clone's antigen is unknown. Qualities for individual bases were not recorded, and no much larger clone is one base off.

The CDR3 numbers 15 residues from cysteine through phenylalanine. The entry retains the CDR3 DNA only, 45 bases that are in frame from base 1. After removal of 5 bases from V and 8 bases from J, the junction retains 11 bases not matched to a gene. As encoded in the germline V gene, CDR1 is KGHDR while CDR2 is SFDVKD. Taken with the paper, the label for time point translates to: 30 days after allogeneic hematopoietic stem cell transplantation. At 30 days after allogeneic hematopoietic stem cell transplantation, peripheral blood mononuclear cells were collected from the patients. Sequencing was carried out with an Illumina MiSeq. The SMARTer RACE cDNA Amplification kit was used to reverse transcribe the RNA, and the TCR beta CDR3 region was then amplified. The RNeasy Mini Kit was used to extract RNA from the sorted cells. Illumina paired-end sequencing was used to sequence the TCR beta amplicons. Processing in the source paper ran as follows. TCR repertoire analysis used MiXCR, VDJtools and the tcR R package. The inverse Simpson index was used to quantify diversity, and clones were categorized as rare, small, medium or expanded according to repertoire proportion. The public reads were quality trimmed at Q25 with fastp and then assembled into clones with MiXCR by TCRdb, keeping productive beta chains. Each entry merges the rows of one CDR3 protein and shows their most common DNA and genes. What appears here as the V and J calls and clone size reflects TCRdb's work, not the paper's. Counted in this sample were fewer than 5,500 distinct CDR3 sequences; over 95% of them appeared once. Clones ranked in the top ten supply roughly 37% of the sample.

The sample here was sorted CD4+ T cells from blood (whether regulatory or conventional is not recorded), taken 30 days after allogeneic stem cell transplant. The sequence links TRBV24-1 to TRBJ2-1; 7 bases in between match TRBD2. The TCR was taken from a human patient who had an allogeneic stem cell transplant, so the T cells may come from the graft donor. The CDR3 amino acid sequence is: CATSGEAGKGYEQFF. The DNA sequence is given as TGTGCCACCAGTGGGGAAGCGGGAAAGGGGTATGAGCAGTTCTTC.